The clone carrying this T cell receptor (beta chain) was counted between two and nine times. Its target is unknown. This entry belongs to a study of beta chain features in type 1 diabetes. Overall study: The patients were much like the healthy donors in age, gender and cell yields. Cells sorted and examined across all samples totaled approximately 100 million. Study-wide results and limits: A greater similarity of naive, central memory and Treg TCRB repertoires was seen among patients than among healthy donors.

The CDR3 loop spans 15 amino acids. CDR1 is MNHEY and CDR2 is SVGAGI in the germline V gene. V dropped 9 bases and J dropped 9; count of bases not matched to a gene: 14. Reverse transcription of all isolated RNA meant that expressed TCRB transcripts were sequenced. Sequenced by immunoSEQ multiplex PCR; TCRdb stores in-frame clones only, minus some. Of about 290,000 clones in the sample, about 8.5% were seen once. Sequenced input: central memory CD4+ T cells from blood. This clonotype originated in a woman between 18 and 29 years old in good health. The chain carries TRBV6-5 and TRBJ2-2, with TRBD2 matching over 9 bases. In nucleotides, the CDR3 is TGTGCCAGTCGGGGGAGGGCTAGCGGGATGCGGGAGCTGTTTTTT. It is translated as CASRGRASGMRELFF.